This T cell receptor beta chain was recovered during a study of CD8 T cells in ankylosing spondylitis. Study results and limitations: Ankylosing spondylitis blood appeared to be characterized by a TCR beta motif of roughly eight highly homologous variants. It was reported that disease-linked clones were significantly enriched in matched ankylosing spondylitis synovial fluid.

TCRdb reanalysed the 5' RACE reads using MiXCR and keeps one entry per CDR3 protein. The table lists approximately 400,000 distinct CDR3 sequences, 20% to 30% of them singletons, with 0.89% in the top ten. The CDR3 sequence is 17 residues long. The germline V gene encodes CDR1 LGHDT and CDR2 YNNKEL (reference sequence). Trimming pared 0 bases from V and 4 bases from J, leaving 18 bases between. Worth noting for this clonotype: Its antigen is not identified.

The chain employs TRBV3-1 and TRBJ2-5; weak D call: TRBD2 (5 bases). The origin of this receptor is a male donor with ankylosing spondylitis. The sample taken for sequencing was blood, either unsorted or a sorted T cell fraction (not recorded which). The CDR3 here is CASSQDLAGAGGETQYF. The CDR3 bases are TGTGCCAGCAGCCAAGATTTGGCGGGCGCAGGTGGAGAGACCCAGTACTTC.